This TCR beta chain came from a study of early T cells in non-severe SARS-CoV-2 infection (dated by TCRdb to the early 2020s). Regarding the complete study: TCR sequencing used bulk RNA from unsorted whole blood, so alpha and beta chains could not be paired.

This clonotype was counted between two and nine times. Its binding antigen is unknown. Base-call qualities are not available, and no considerably larger clone is one nucleotide away. The study was a case-control design nested within a healthcare worker cohort in London, UK, with weekly nasopharyngeal swab PCR tests and blood sampling. Between 23 and 31 March 2020, the week of the UK lockdown, healthcare workers were enrolled and then followed up weekly for as long as 16 weeks. The germline V gene provides CDR1 SQVTM and CDR2 ANQGSEA. The germline ends are 16 bases apart after V is trimmed by 7 bases and J by 4 bases. The CDR3 has 13 amino acids, counting the end cysteine and phenylalanine. CDR3 DNA only is kept here, 39 bases in frame from base 1. The paper as a whole reports these results and caveats: Matching against VDJdb was skewed toward anti-spike CD8 responses, likely underestimated virus-specific expansions, and missed private and CD4 specificities.

Libraries were prepared through 5' RACE. For sequencing, a NextSeq 500 was employed. To correct for sequencing error and PCR bias, the TCR library protocol tagged individual cDNA molecules with unique molecular identifiers. Both TCR alpha and beta chains were sequenced, and tight co-correlation was observed between alpha and beta sequence abundances in each sample. Under the source paper's analysis protocol: V gene, J gene and CDR3 annotation of TCR sequences was performed with Decombinator V4. TCRs were defined as expanded if a significant change between any two time points was detected under a Poisson model with p below 0.0001. TCR abundances were normalised to the total number of TCRs sequenced per sample and were expressed as counts per million. TRAV1-2 paired with TRAJ12, TRAJ20 or TRAJ33 defined MAIT TCRs, while TRAV10 paired with TRAJ18 defined iNKT TCRs. A search of VDJdb, accessed on 1 November 2021, was run for TCRs annotated to CMV, EBV and SARS-CoV-2, with TCRs annotated for multiple antigens excluded. TCRdb's own reprocessing of the public reads used fastp at Q25 and MiXCR and kept productive beta chains. Every CDR3 protein is listed once, alongside the most common genes and DNA of its rows. V and J calls and clone size were set by TCRdb, not the authors. For this sample the table gives around 76,000 distinct CDR3 sequences, of which about 14% were detected only once. Together, the top ten hold around 3.7% of the sample.

The chain couples TRBV29-1 to TRBJ1-1, with the D gene not clear enough to name. The TCR comes from an adult who was a healthcare worker with PCR-confirmed SARS-CoV-2 infection or an uninfected control (not recorded which). This sample comprised whole blood, obtained at baseline. The CDR3 region reads CSAASGGRTEAFF. The bases are TGCAGCGCCGCGTCGGGAGGGCGCACTGAAGCTTTCTTT.